This section outlines one TCR beta chain sequence together with its context. Its antigen is still unknown. After removal of 8 bases from V and 6 bases from J, the junction contained 10 bases not matched to a gene. Looked up from germline, CDR1 is WSHSY and CDR2 is SAAADI. The CDR3 sequence is 14 residues long. With a J-beta primer mix and a sample-barcoded 5' primer, a second PCR ran roughly 6 to 11 cycles. TCRdb called the 5' RACE reads again in MiXCR, with one record for every CDR3 protein. The table lists over 1.5 million distinct CDR3 sequences, about 50% of them singletons. The sample comes from a study of blood T cells in healthy people across ages. Study-wide points: Nothing was known about donor CMV status, and this possibly confounded expanded clonotype changes.

The chain links TRBV10-2 to TRBJ1-2; TRBD1 matches 9 bases. What was sequenced was blood. This receptor was taken from a woman aged 40 to 50 in good health. The DNA for the CDR3 is TGCGCCAGCGGGGAGACAGGGGGTCGCGATGGCTACACCTTC. Its protein product is CASGETGGRDGYTF.